This is a list of T cell receptor beta chains from one sample in a study of T cells after yellow fever vaccination. TCRdb ran MiXCR on the 5' RACE reads and lists one entry per CDR3 protein. This table holds about 220,000 distinct CDR3 sequences, 3% to 4% found once. Here the sequenced sample was CD4+ T cells sorted from PBMCs, taken 10 days after the yellow fever booster vaccination. These receptors originate from a man between 18 and 29 years old who received the YFV17D yellow fever vaccine. CDR3s leave out the opening cysteine and the closing phenylalanine or tryptophan. The D gene is left open where the match is weak.

CDR3	V	J	D
ASTMEGAGGELF	TRBV2	TRBJ2-2	-
ASSSGQGRRIEQF	TRBV27	TRBJ2-1	TRBD1
ASSQDWDTDTQY	TRBV4-3	TRBJ2-3	-
ASSQDLGYGYT	TRBV4-3	TRBJ1-2	-
ASSLVAVYGYT	TRBV28	TRBJ1-2	-
ASSPPNRRTTGELF	TRBV7-2	TRBJ2-2	-
ASSEEGLMNSPLH	TRBV2	TRBJ1-6	-
ASSPDGTIRNTEAF	TRBV7-2	TRBJ1-1	-
ASSQDWVYETQY	TRBV4-2	TRBJ2-5	-
ASSLSGGYSENIQY	TRBV12-3/TRBV12-4	TRBJ2-4	TRBD2
ASSLSPWGTGYLQETQY	TRBV7-9	TRBJ2-5	TRBD1
ASSRDTSQETQY	TRBV2	TRBJ2-5	-
ASSLSTAGGPGETQY	TRBV5-1	TRBJ2-5	TRBD2
ASSQGEQGTNEKLF	TRBV4-2	TRBJ1-4	-
ASSFVQGSGEQY	TRBV5-4	TRBJ2-7	-
ASSFLLGENTGELF	TRBV5-6	TRBJ2-2	-
ASSVSALSYNEQF	TRBV9	TRBJ2-1	-
ASRWTGMQPQH	TRBV6-2/TRBV6-3	TRBJ1-5	TRBD1
ASSQGTVLNTGELF	TRBV4-2	TRBJ2-2	-
ASSLGAQNTEAF	TRBV7-2	TRBJ1-1	-
ASSTYPGQGHYEQY	TRBV7-2	TRBJ2-7	TRBD1
ASSLGLARDTQY	TRBV7-3	TRBJ2-3	TRBD2
ASSFGGGQETQY	TRBV7-9	TRBJ2-5	TRBD2
ASSQDIGRMNTEAF	TRBV5-1	TRBJ1-1	-
SARDVAGGGGDYGYT	TRBV20-1	TRBJ1-2	TRBD1
ASLGQLGSYEQY	TRBV6-2/TRBV6-3	TRBJ2-7	TRBD1
ASQRLEYTGELF	TRBV4-2	TRBJ2-2	-
ASSSRGGAYEQY	TRBV5-1	TRBJ2-7	TRBD2
ASSLDQAVDTQY	TRBV5-1	TRBJ2-3	-
ASSLYGLGQPQH	TRBV28	TRBJ1-5	-
ASGGSGSIVYEQY	TRBV14	TRBJ2-7	-
ASSPSTNEKLF	TRBV7-9	TRBJ1-4	-
ASSFIGHGTLNQPQH	TRBV12-3/TRBV12-4	TRBJ1-5	-
ASSQEGWGSTDTQY	TRBV4-3	TRBJ2-3	-
ASSEVGGETQY	TRBV2	TRBJ2-5	-
AISERGGQVADTQY	TRBV10-3	TRBJ2-3	TRBD2
ASSFGQGAGNTEAF	TRBV12-3/TRBV12-4	TRBJ1-1	TRBD1